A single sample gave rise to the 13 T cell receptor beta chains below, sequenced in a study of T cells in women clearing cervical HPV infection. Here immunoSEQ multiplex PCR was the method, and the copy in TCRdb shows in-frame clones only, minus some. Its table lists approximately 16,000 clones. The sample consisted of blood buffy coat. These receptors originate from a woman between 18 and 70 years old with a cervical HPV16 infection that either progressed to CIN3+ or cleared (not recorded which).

CDR3 residues: CASSPKLAGDTQYF. CDR3 DNA (partial): TGTGCCAGCTCACCGAAGTTAGCGGGAGATACG. The chain couples TRBV18 to TRBJ2-3; 7 bases are a match to TRBD2. The CDR3 end lies 3 residues beyond the end of the read and is filled in from the germline J gene. The ends lost 3 bases at V and 5 bases at J; junction bases unmatched: 5. The germline V gene encodes CDR1 KGHSH and CDR2 LQKENI. This CDR3 has 14 amino acids.

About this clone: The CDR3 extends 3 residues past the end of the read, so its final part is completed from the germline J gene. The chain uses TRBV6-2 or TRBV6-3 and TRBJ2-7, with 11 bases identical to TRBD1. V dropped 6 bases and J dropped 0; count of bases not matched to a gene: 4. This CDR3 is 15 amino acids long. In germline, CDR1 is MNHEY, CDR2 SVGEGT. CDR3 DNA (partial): TGTGCCAGCAGAGCGGGGACAGGGGGCTCCTACGAG. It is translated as CASRAGTGGSYE. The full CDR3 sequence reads CASRAGTGGSYEQYF.

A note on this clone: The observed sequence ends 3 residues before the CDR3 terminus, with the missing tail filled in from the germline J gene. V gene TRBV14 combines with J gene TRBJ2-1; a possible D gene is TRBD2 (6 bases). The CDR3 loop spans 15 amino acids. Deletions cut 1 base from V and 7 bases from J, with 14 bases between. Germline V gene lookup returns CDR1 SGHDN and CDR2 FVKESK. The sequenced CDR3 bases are TGTGCCAGCAGCCAAGGACTAGTGAAGAGGAATGAG. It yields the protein CASSQGLVKRNE. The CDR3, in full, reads CASSQGLVKRNEQFF.

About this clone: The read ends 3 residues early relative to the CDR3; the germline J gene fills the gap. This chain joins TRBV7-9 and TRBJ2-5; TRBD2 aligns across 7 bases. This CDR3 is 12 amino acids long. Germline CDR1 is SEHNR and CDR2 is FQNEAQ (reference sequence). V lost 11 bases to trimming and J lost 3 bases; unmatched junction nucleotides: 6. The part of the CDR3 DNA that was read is TGTGCCGGGGGGGGGAGTGAAGAGACC. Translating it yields CAGGGSEET. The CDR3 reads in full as CAGGGSEETQYF.

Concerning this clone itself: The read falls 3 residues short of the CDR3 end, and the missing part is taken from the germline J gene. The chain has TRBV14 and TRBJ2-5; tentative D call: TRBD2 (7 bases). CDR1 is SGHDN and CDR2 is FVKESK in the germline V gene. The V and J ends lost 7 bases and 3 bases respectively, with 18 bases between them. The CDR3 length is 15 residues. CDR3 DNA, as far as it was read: TGTGCCAGCACACGGGGGGCAGGAAGAGAAGAGACC. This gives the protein CASTRGAGREET. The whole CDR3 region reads CASTRGAGREETQYF.

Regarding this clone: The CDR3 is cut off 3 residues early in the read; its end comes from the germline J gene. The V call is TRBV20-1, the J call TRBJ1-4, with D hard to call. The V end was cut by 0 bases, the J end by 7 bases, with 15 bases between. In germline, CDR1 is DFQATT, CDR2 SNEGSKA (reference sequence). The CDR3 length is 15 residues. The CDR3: CSARDSAPPGEKLFF. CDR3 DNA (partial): TGCAGTGCTAGAGATTCGGCCCCGCCGGGTGAAAAA.

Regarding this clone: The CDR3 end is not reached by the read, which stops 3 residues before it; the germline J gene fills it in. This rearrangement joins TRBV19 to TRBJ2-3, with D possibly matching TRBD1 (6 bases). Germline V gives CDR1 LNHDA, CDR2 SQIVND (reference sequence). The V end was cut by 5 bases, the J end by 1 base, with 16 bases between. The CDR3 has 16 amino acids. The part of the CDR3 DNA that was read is TGTGCCAGTAGTGGACAGTCCTTCGCGGGCACAGATACG. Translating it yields CASSGQSFAGTDT. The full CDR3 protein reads CASSGQSFAGTDTQYF.

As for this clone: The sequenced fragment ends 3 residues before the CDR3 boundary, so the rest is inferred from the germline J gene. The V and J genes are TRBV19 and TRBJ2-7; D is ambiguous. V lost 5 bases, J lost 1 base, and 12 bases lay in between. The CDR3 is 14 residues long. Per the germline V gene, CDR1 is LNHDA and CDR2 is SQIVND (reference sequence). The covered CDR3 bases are TGTGCCAGTAGTCCAAGTACCCTATCCTACGAG. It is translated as CASSPSTLSYE. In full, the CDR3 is CASSPSTLSYEQYF.

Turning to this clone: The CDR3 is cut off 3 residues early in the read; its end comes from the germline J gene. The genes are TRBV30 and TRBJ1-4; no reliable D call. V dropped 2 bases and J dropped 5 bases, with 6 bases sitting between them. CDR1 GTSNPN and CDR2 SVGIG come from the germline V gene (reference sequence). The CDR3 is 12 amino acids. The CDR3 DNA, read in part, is TGTGCCTGGAGTAGGCCCAATGAAAAA. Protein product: CAWSRPNEK. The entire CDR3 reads CAWSRPNEKLFF.

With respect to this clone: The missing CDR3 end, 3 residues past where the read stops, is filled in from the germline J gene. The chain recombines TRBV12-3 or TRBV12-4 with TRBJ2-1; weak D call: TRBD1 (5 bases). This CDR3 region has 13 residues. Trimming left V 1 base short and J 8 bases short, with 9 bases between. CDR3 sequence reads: CASSLGLRDEQFF. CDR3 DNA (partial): TGTGCCAGCAGTTTAGGGCTCAGGGATGAG.

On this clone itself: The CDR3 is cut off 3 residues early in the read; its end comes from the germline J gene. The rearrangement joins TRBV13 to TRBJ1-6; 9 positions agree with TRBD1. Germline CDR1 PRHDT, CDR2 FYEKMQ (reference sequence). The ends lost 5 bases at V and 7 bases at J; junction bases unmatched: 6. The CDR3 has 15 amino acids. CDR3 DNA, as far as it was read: TGTGCCAGCAGCGTACAGGGGGCAGGGAATTCACCC. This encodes CASSVQGAGNSP. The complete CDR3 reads CASSVQGAGNSPLHF.

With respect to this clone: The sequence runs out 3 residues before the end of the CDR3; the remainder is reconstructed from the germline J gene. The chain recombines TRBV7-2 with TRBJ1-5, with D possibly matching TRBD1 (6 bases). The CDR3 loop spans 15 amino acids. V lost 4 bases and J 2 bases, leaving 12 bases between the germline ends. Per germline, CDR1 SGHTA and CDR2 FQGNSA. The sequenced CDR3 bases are TGTGCCAGCAGCTCGACACAGGGTGGCAATCAGCCC. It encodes CASSSTQGGNQP. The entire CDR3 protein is CASSSTQGGNQPQHF.

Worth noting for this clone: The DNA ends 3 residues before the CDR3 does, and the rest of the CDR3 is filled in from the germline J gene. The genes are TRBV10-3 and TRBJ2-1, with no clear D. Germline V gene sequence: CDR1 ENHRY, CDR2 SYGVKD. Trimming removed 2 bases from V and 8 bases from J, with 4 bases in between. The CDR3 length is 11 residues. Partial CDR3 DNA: TGTGCCATCAGTGAGAGGGATGAG. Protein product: CAISERDE. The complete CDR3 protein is CAISERDEQFF.